The source of this T cell receptor (beta chain) is a study of CD4+ T cells in melanoma. Broader study findings: A reported correlation linked neoantigen-specific CD4+ T cells to CD8+, macrophage and B cell function. Reportedly, melanoma neoantigen-specific CD4+ T cells showed varied differentiation states.

The germline V and J ends were trimmed by 1 base and 2 bases, with 6 bases remaining between them. CDR1 and CDR2 (germline): SGHDT, YYEEEE. The CDR3 has 14 amino acids. The assay was immunoSEQ multiplex PCR, and TCRdb's table has in-frame clones only and misses some. The sample holds roughly 150,000 clones, around nine tenths seen once. A note on this clone: Its matching antigen is unknown.

The chain is built from TRBV5-6 and TRBJ2-2; D possibly corresponds to TRBD2 (5 bases). The TCR sequence derives from a human donor with melanoma. The CDR3 is CASSLPGNTGELFF. Here the CDR3 DNA reads TGTGCCAGCAGCTTGCCGGGAAACACCGGGGAGCTGTTTTTT.